This passage covers 18 T cell receptor beta chains from one sample sequenced in a study of T cell responses to AZD1222 COVID-19 vaccine (dated by TCRdb to about 2021). Libraries were prepared through the immunoSEQ multiplex PCR assay. Imported from immuneACCESS, the table was reduced by TCRdb to in-frame sequences with V and J called. These copies leave out some clones; in studies compared against another copy, an unresolved V gene accounts for under half, and the cause of the remainder is not known. The sample table contains approximately 160,000 clones; only one count was recorded for approximately 86% of them. Roughly 2.5% of the sample lies in the top ten. Per the publication, the time point label means: baseline before first vaccination. This material consisted of peripheral blood, taken on day 0 of AZD1222 vaccination. These TCRs come from an adult in good health.

The DNA of the CDR3 is TGTGCCAGCAGTCATAGCGGGAGGGCCCACGAGCAGTACTTC. Its protein is CASSHSGRAHEQYF. The genes are TRBV6-5 and TRBJ2-7; 11 nucleotides align to TRBD2. V gave up 5 bases and J gave up 5 bases; unmatched junction bases: 5. Germline loops: CDR1 MNHEY, CDR2 SVGAGI. The CDR3 totals 14 residues.

V and J are TRBV13 and TRBJ2-2; D is perhaps TRBD1 (6 bases). With 3 bases removed from V and 5 bases from J, the gap between germline ends came to 7 bases. Germline V gives CDR1 PRHDT, CDR2 FYEKMQ (reference sequence). This CDR3 is 13 amino acids long. The CDR3 protein is CASSFGTTGELFF. CDR3 bases: TGTGCCAGCAGCTTCGGGACAACCGGGGAGCTGTTTTTT.

CDR3 sequence reads: CASSSRLPGLAGVETQYF. CDR3 DNA: TGTGCCAGCAGCTCCCGACTACCGGGACTAGCGGGAGTTGAGACCCAGTACTTC. V gene TRBV11-2 combines with J gene TRBJ2-5; TRBD2 matches at 14 bases. The CDR3 runs to 18 residues. Losses at the gene ends were 4 bases for V and 5 bases for J; bases not matched to a gene: 12. Germline V gene data show CDR1 as SGHAT and CDR2 as FQNNGV.

The chain uses TRBV11-2 and TRBJ1-1; D gene uncertain. V lost 5 bases and J lost 8, with 24 bases in between. The length of the CDR3 is 16 residues. Germline-derived CDR1 and CDR2 are SGHAT and FQNNGV. For the CDR3, the DNA is TGTGCCAGCAGCCCAAGGGCGGCGGTGAAAACCCCAGAAGCTTTCTTT. It encodes CASSPRAAVKTPEAFF.

The chain carries TRBV19 and TRBJ1-2; TRBD1 agrees at 7 bases. Germline CDR1 reads LNHDA; CDR2 reads SQIVND (reference sequence). Losses at the gene ends were 5 bases for V and 2 bases for J; bases not matched to a gene: 11. The CDR3 spans 16 residues. The chain's CDR3 is CASSPEGQRPNYGYTF. The DNA of the CDR3 is TGTGCCAGTAGTCCCGAGGGACAGCGACCAAACTATGGCTACACCTTC.

The gene calls are TRBV3-1 (or the pseudogene TRBV3-2) and TRBJ2-5; perhaps D is TRBD1 or TRBD2 (5 bases each). Germline CDR1 LGHDT, CDR2 YNNKEL (reference sequence). The V gene lost 3 bases and the J gene lost 3 bases, with 14 bases spanning the gap. There are 15 residues in the CDR3. CDR3 sequence: CASSHSGPGEETQYF. The CDR3 DNA reads TGTGCCAGCAGCCATTCGGGACCGGGTGAAGAGACCCAGTACTTC.

CDR3: CASSAGTAMYEQYF. The CDR3 DNA reads as TGTGCCAGCAGCGCTGGGACAGCTATGTACGAGCAGTACTTC. J is TRBJ2-7 and V is TRBV9; 7 bases match TRBD1. This CDR3 is 14 amino acids long. Germline values: CDR1 SGDLS, CDR2 YYNGEE. J gave up 4 bases and V 3 bases, and 7 bases lay outside the gene matches. The entire variable domain, with the rest obtained from reference TRBV9 and TRBJ2-7, is as follows: DSGVTQTPKHLITATGQRVTLRCSPRSGDLSVYWYQQSLDQGLQFLIQYYNGEERAKGNILERFSAQQFPDLHSELNLSSLELGDSALYFCASSAGTAMYEQYFGPGTRLTVT.

This clone was seen only once. This chain connects TRBV10-3 to TRBJ2-7; D tentatively reads TRBD1 or TRBD2 (5 bases each). Per the germline V gene, CDR1 is ENHRY and CDR2 is SYGVKD. V lost 2 bases, J lost 4 bases, and 9 bases lay in between. The CDR3 is made up of 13 amino acids. In nucleotides, the CDR3 is TGTGCCATCAGTGAGGTTGGGGGTTACGAGCAGTACTTC. It codes for CAISEVGGYEQYF.

This clone was recorded once. V usage is TRBV6-5 and J usage is TRBJ1-2, with D hard to call. CDR3 size: 13 residues. Germline values: CDR1 MNHEY, CDR2 SVGAGI. V was cut by 6 bases and J by 1 base, with 9 bases left in between. The CDR3 DNA reads as TGTGCCAGCAGGGACTCAAGTAACTATGGCTACACCTTC. It specifies CASRDSSNYGYTF.

This chain connects TRBV5-1 to TRBJ2-7; 8 nucleotides line up with TRBD1. V lost 5 bases and J lost 6; bases outside the gene matches: 13. Per germline, CDR1 SGHRS and CDR2 YFSETQ. CDR3 length: 15 residues. The CDR3 loop is CASRGGGQGAAEQYF. The CDR3 DNA reads TGCGCCAGCAGGGGAGGTGGGCAGGGGGCAGCCGAGCAGTACTTC.

The gene calls are TRBV27 and TRBJ2-7; D not certain. Germline values: CDR1 MNHEY, CDR2 SMNVEV (reference sequence). This CDR3 spans 13 amino acids. V lost 0 bases, J lost 3 bases, and 6 bases lay in between. The CDR3 DNA sequence: TGTGCCAGCAGTTTATCGGTTAACTACGAGCAGTACTTC. Amino acid sequence: CASSLSVNYEQYF.

This clone was recorded a few times. The chain carries TRBV7-3 and TRBJ2-7; D remains ambiguous. Germline V gene data show CDR1 as SGHTA and CDR2 as FQGTGA. This CDR3 has 14 amino acids. Trimming stripped 3 bases from V and 1 base from J, with 10 bases between. CDR3 nucleotides: TGTGCCAGCAGCTTTGGACCCGGATCCTACGAGCAGTACTTC. Amino acids: CASSFGPGSYEQYF.

The rearrangement uses TRBV18 and TRBJ2-3; D may be TRBD2 (5 bases). Germline values: CDR1 KGHSH, CDR2 LQKENI. The germline V and J ends were trimmed by 4 bases and 0 bases, with 8 bases remaining between them. The CDR3 length is 14 residues. This CDR3 is CASSQRTSTDTQYF. CDR3 in DNA: TGTGCCAGCTCACAAAGGACTAGCACAGATACGCAGTATTTT.

The chain links TRBV29-1 to TRBJ2-2, with D maybe TRBD2 (6 bases). The CDR3 has 14 amino acids. In germline, CDR1 is SQVTM, CDR2 ANQGSEA. Trimming took off 6 bases at V and 0 bases at J, with 11 bases between the two ends. CDR3 amino acids: CSVRPGANTGELFF. CDR3 nucleotides: TGCAGCGTCCGACCGGGGGCGAACACCGGGGAGCTGTTTTTT.

Only one count was recorded for this clone. The chain uses TRBV6-5 and TRBJ1-4, with D tentatively TRBD1 (5 bases). Germline CDR1 MNHEY, CDR2 SVGAGI. The CDR3 covers 14 residues. V was trimmed by 3 bases and J by 10 bases, leaving 15 bases between them. The CDR3 reads CASSYDSVPRKLFF. For the CDR3, the DNA is TGTGCCAGCAGTTATGACAGTGTACCTCGAAAACTGTTTTTT.

V gene TRBV5-1 combines with J gene TRBJ2-7; 15 bases line up with TRBD2. The CDR3 is made up of 17 amino acids. From germline, CDR1 is SGHRS and CDR2 YFSETQ. The junction had 11 bases not matched to a gene; V was cut back by 4 bases and J by 6 bases. The CDR3 region has the DNA TGCGCCAGCAGCGTGGGGACTAGCGGGAGGTTACCCCTCGAGCAGTACTTC. It yields the protein CASSVGTSGRLPLEQYF.

This clone was seen once. The chain joins TRBV19 to TRBJ2-7, with D possibly matching TRBD1 (6 bases). This CDR3 is 15 amino acids long. Germline CDR1 LNHDA, CDR2 SQIVND (reference sequence). Trimming pared 4 bases from V and 4 bases from J, leaving 17 bases between. CDR3 sequence (DNA): TGTGCCAGTAGTACCGAACAGGGAACCCCTTACGAGCAGTACTTC. Its protein product is CASSTEQGTPYEQYF.

The chain recombines TRBV18 with TRBJ1-2, with D perhaps TRBD1 (6 bases). Germline CDR1 is KGHSH and CDR2 is LQKENI. The V and J ends lost 2 bases and 8 bases respectively, with 21 bases between them. This CDR3 is 16 amino acids long. The DNA of the CDR3 is TGTGCCAGCTCACCATCTCAAGGCCAGGGGAGGTTCGGCTACACCTTC. This codes for CASSPSQGQGRFGYTF. The full variable domain, with the rest looked up from reference TRBV18 and TRBJ1-2, is NAGVMQNPRHLVRRRGQEARLRCSPMKGHSHVYWYRQLPEEGLKFMVYLQKENIIDESGMPKERFSAEFPKEGPSILRIQQVVRGDSAAYFCASSPSQGQGRFGYTFGSGTRLTVV.